This entry features one T cell receptor (beta chain) sequence. These data are taken from a study of blood T cell repertoires in COVID-19. TCRdb keeps only in-frame clones here, not all; method: immunoSEQ multiplex PCR. The sample gives about 46,000 clones, about 87% of which show up once; about 15% is in the top ten. The CDR3 is 13 amino acids. V was pared by 2 bases and J by 8 bases, with 12 bases between. The sample consisted of peripheral blood. The sequence was collected from a human donor in a cohort sampled during active COVID-19. V is TRBV12-3 or TRBV12-4 and J is TRBJ1-2; the D gene is possibly TRBD1 (5 bases). CDR3 bases: TGTGCCAGCAGTTTATTGGGGGAGGGAGGCTACACCTTC. It is translated as CASSLLGEGGYTF.